These 21 T cell receptor beta chains were sequenced from one sample in a study of T cell responses to AZD1222 COVID-19 vaccine. Only in-frame clones appear in the TCRdb table, and some are missing; sequencing was by immunoSEQ multiplex PCR. There are 100,000 or so clones in the sample; 88% occur only once, and roughly 9.2% lies in the top ten. The sequencing used peripheral blood, collected on day 0 of AZD1222 vaccination. The receptors here all came from an adult in good health.

The gene calls are TRBV6-5 and TRBJ2-1; TRBD2 aligns across 8 bases. V dropped 10 bases and J dropped 3; count of bases not matched to a gene: 8. Germline loops: CDR1 MNHEY, CDR2 SVGAGI. This CDR3 contains 14 residues. The CDR3 coding sequence is TGTGCCATCCGGGGGGGGAGGGGCTACAATGAGCAGTTCTTC. Protein product: CAIRGGRGYNEQFF.

The chain employs TRBV5-8 and TRBJ1-5; D remains ambiguous. CDR1 is SGHTS, CDR2 YDEGEE, per germline. Trimming shortened V by 2 bases and J by 0 bases, and 9 bases separated the two germline ends. This CDR3 is 15 amino acids long. The chain's CDR3 is CASSLHRSSNQPQHF. The CDR3 bases are TGTGCCAGCAGCTTACACCGAAGTAGCAATCAGCCCCAGCATTTT.

This sequence joins TRBV5-1 and TRBJ2-5, with 11 bases that match TRBD2. The J segment lost 5 bases and the V segment lost 4 bases, leaving 16 bases of the junction unmatched. This CDR3 spans 18 amino acids. Germline V gene sequence: CDR1 SGHRS, CDR2 YFSETQ. The CDR3 protein is CASSPRPTSSGRMETQYF. CDR3 DNA sequence: TGCGCCAGCAGCCCCCGTCCTACCTCTAGCGGGAGGATGGAGACCCAGTACTTC.

V and J are TRBV5-1 and TRBJ2-7, with 9 bases aligning to TRBD1. The CDR3 consists of 14 residues. Germline CDR1 reads SGHRS; CDR2 reads YFSETQ. V dropped 0 bases and J dropped 3; count of bases not matched to a gene: 1. CDR3 region: CASSLEGQGYEQYF. The CDR3 region has the DNA TGCGCCAGCAGCTTGGAGGGACAGGGCTACGAGCAGTACTTC.

The gene calls are TRBV10-3 and TRBJ2-7, with D uncertain. CDR3 length equals 13 residues. The germline V and J ends were trimmed by 2 bases and 7 bases, with 12 bases remaining between them. CDR1 and CDR2 from the germline V gene are ENHRY and SYGVKD. CDR3 sequence (DNA): TGTGCCATCAGTGAGGGCTGGGAAAGGGAGCAGTACTTC. Protein sequence: CAISEGWEREQYF.

The V and J genes are TRBV5-1 and TRBJ1-2, with 7 positions matching TRBD1. The CDR3 covers 13 residues. V trimming: 0 bases; J trimming: 8 bases; junction bases outside the gene matches: 4. Germline loops: CDR1 SGHRS, CDR2 YFSETQ. Here the CDR3 reads CASSLEGQRGYTF. As DNA, the CDR3 is TGCGCCAGCAGCTTGGAGGGACAGAGAGGCTACACCTTC.

The chain couples TRBV18 to TRBJ1-1; D remains unclear. V was pared by 2 bases and J by 1 base, with 5 bases between. This CDR3 contains 13 residues. CDR1 and CDR2 (germline): KGHSH, LQKENI. The CDR3 reads CASSPGSNTEAFF. DNA for the CDR3: TGTGCCAGCTCACCAGGCTCGAACACTGAAGCTTTCTTT. The full variable domain, its missing parts supplied by reference TRBV18 and TRBJ1-1, is NAGVMQNPRHLVRRRGQEARLRCSPMKGHSHVYWYRQLPEEGLKFMVYLQKENIIDESGMPKERFSAEFPKEGPSILRIQQVVRGDSAAYFCASSPGSNTEAFFGQGTRLTVV.

The chain couples TRBV5-1 to TRBJ2-2, with D perhaps assigned TRBD1 or TRBD2 (5 bases each). CDR3 size: 17 residues. Germline values: CDR1 SGHRS, CDR2 YFSETQ. V lost 3 bases and J 6 bases, leaving 21 bases between the germline ends. The CDR3 coding sequence is TGCGCCAGCAGCTACCACTCCGGGGCCCTATCTGCCGGGGAGCTGTTTTTT. This translates into CASSYHSGALSAGELFF.

This rearrangement joins TRBV28 to TRBJ2-1; no clear D gene. Per germline, CDR1 MDHEN and CDR2 SYDVKM. V lost 2 bases to trimming and J lost 6 bases, with 14 bases between them. The CDR3 is 15 amino acids. The CDR3 DNA reads TGTGCCAGCAGTTTAACCGCTGCCCGAACCAATGAGCAGTTCTTC. Protein product: CASSLTAARTNEQFF.

The chain employs TRBV6-5 and TRBJ1-1; weak D call: TRBD1 (6 bases). The CDR3 runs to 15 residues. V dropped 4 bases and J dropped 0 bases, with 12 bases sitting between them. In germline, CDR1 is MNHEY, CDR2 SVGAGI. The chain's CDR3 is CASSSPRGMNTEAFF. In nucleotides, the CDR3 is TGTGCCAGCAGTTCCCCCAGGGGAATGAACACTGAAGCTTTCTTT.

The chain has TRBV12-3 or TRBV12-4 and TRBJ1-3; no definite D call. Trimming took off 5 bases at V and 4 bases at J, with 9 bases between the two ends. The CDR3 is 13 residues long. CDR3 bases: TGTGCCAGCAGTCGACATCCCGGAAACACCATATATTTT. Translated, it gives CASSRHPGNTIYF.

Of note for this clone: The sample has other DNA sequences that encode this CDR3 too. For the CDR3, the DNA is TGTGCCAGCAGGAGGGACAGCTACGAGCAGTACTTC. Residues: CASRRDSYEQYF. The chain has TRBV7-9 and TRBJ2-7, with TRBD1 matching over 7 bases. Trimming removed 6 bases from V and 3 bases from J; junction bases left unmatched: 2. This CDR3 is built from 12 residues. The germline V gene encodes CDR1 SEHNR and CDR2 FQNEAQ (reference sequence).

J is TRBJ2-7 and V is TRBV28, with D possibly TRBD1 on 5 matching bases. The CDR3 consists of 13 residues. The V gene's germline CDR1 is MDHEN and CDR2 SYDVKM. V shed 1 base and J shed 12 bases, with 16 bases lying between them. This CDR3 reads CASSLSVTRDPYF. CDR3 DNA sequence: TGTGCCAGCAGTTTATCGGTCACCAGGGATCCGTACTTC.

The chain is built from TRBV28 and TRBJ1-5, with unresolved D. Trimming removed 1 base from V and 6 bases from J, with 16 bases in between. In germline, CDR1 is MDHEN, CDR2 SYDVKM. This CDR3 is 16 amino acids long. DNA of the CDR3: TGTGCCAGCAGTTTATTTCCCGTCGGGGTTGTTCAGCCCCAGCATTTT. Encoded protein: CASSLFPVGVVQPQHF.

The chain carries TRBV27 and TRBJ2-4, with no clear D. The CDR3 runs to 14 residues. V was trimmed by 5 bases and J by 8 bases, leaving 16 bases between them. CDR1 is MNHEY, CDR2 SMNVEV, per germline (reference sequence). For the CDR3, the DNA is TGTGCCAGCAGTCCGAGGACCACCCACGACATTCAGTACTTC. It is translated as CASSPRTTHDIQYF.

The chain recombines TRBV5-8 with TRBJ2-1; no clear D. This CDR3 spans 13 amino acids. The V end was cut by 5 bases, the J end by 3 bases, with 9 bases between. The germline V gene encodes CDR1 SGHTS and CDR2 YDEGEE. The CDR3: CASSTGFYNEQFF. The DNA of the CDR3 is TGTGCCAGCAGTACTGGGTTCTACAATGAGCAGTTCTTC.

The rearrangement uses TRBV24-1 and TRBJ2-2; D gene unclear. Looked up from germline, CDR1 is KGHDR and CDR2 is SFDVKD. The CDR3 length is 16 residues. Trimming took off 5 bases at V and 5 bases at J, with 17 bases between the two ends. The CDR3 nucleotides are TGTGCCACCAGTGCCCCTCCTGGCGCACGGACCGGGGAGCTGTTTTTT. It codes for CATSAPPGARTGELFF.

The chain uses TRBV5-1 and TRBJ2-1, with D possibly matching TRBD2 (6 bases). This CDR3 spans 15 amino acids. CDR1 is SGHRS, CDR2 YFSETQ, per germline. V was clipped by 3 bases and J by 4 bases, with 14 bases between them. The CDR3 region has the DNA TGCGCCAGCAGCTCAAACTGGGGGGTATACAATGAGCAGTTCTTC. Protein: CASSSNWGVYNEQFF.

The chain carries TRBV30 and TRBJ2-3, with 8 bases lining up with TRBD1. The junction had 15 bases not matched to a gene; V was cut back by 3 bases and J by 7 bases. This CDR3 contains 16 residues. Germline V CDR1 and CDR2: GTSNPN, SVGIG (reference sequence). The CDR3 here is CAWSRTGAGGTNTQYF. The CDR3 DNA reads TGTGCCTGGAGCCGCACGGGGGCAGGGGGCACGAATACGCAGTATTTT.

This clone was seen a single time. The rearrangement links TRBV19 to TRBJ1-1, with TRBD1 matching over 7 bases. V shed 6 bases and J 0 bases; nucleotides not matched to a gene: 10. Germline V gene lookup returns CDR1 LNHDA and CDR2 SQIVND (reference sequence). The CDR3 is made up of 16 amino acids. The CDR3 protein is CASRNDRAPLNTEAFF. In nucleotides, the CDR3 is TGTGCCAGTAGGAATGACAGGGCTCCCTTGAACACTGAAGCTTTCTTT.

The chain recombines TRBV21-1 with TRBJ1-1. TRBV21-1 is noted as a pseudogene. CDR3 length: 17 residues. The CDR3 is CASSKGDGPYVNTEAFF. Written as DNA, the CDR3 is TGTGCCAGCAGCAAAGGTGACGGTCCTTATGTTAACACTGAAGCTTTCTTT.